The clone carrying this T cell receptor beta chain was detected ten times or more. Antigen: not known. In germline, CDR1 is SGHTA, CDR2 FQGNSA. V was cut by 2 bases and J by 1 base, with 8 bases left in between. This CDR3 comprises 14 residues. TCRdb itself ran the reads through MiXCR, one entry per CDR3 protein. The sample records about 50,000 distinct CDR3 sequences, around 20% being singletons. The data stem from a study of T cell repertoires in cytomegalovirus infection. Turning to the study itself: Newly reported HLA-C-restricted and thoroughly characterized HLA-B-restricted CMV epitopes were employed.

Sample: CD8+ T cells from cultured PBMCs, taken from culture after CMV antigen stimulation. This TCR was recovered from a human donor in good health (CMV status not recorded). Some clones in this sample may be carry-over from other donors' samples. The chain combines TRBV7-2 with TRBJ1-1; D is ambiguous. The CDR3 spells CASSLTEQNTEAFF. CDR3 nucleotide sequence: TGTGCCAGCAGCTTAACGGAGCAGAACACTGAAGCTTTCTTT.